The 20 T cell receptor beta chains given below trace back to one sample, sequenced in a study of T cell therapy after organ transplantation. Their target antigens are unknown. Using immunoSEQ multiplex PCR, the repertoire was profiled, and TCRdb retains in-frame clones only, with some absent. The table lists around 19,000 clones, 65% to 85% of them singletons. Time point denoted: 20-29 weeks after completion of therapy. Here the sequenced sample was CD8+ T cells from blood, taken after autologous CMV-specific T cell therapy. All receptors come from a human patient who had received a solid organ transplant and had CMV disease. Some T cells could come from the graft donor.

This chain connects TRBV25-1 to TRBJ1-4; D remains unclear. Germline values: CDR1 MGHDK, CDR2 SYGVNS. The V end was cut by 3 bases, the J end by 6 bases, with 11 bases between. The CDR3 has 14 residues. CDR3 in DNA: TGTGCCAGCAGTGATAGGTTCAATGATGAAAAACTGTTTTTT. Translation: CASSDRFNDEKLFF.

CDR3 sequence: CASSQDWRGPPYNEQFF. The CDR3 DNA reads TGCGCCAGCAGCCAAGACTGGCGCGGTCCACCCTACAATGAGCAGTTCTTC. The chain links TRBV4-3 to TRBJ2-1; D is ambiguous. The V end lost 0 bases, the J end lost 2 bases, and 14 bases lay between the germline ends. This CDR3 has 17 residues. Germline V lookup: CDR1 LGHNA, CDR2 YSLEER.

This chain joins TRBV27 and TRBJ2-7; 11 nucleotides agree with TRBD1. Germline V CDR1 and CDR2: MNHEY, SMNVEV (reference sequence). The CDR3 has 15 amino acids. Trimming cost V 2 bases and J 2 bases; bases outside gene matches: 2. CDR3 in amino acids: CASSLGTGGAYEQYF. The CDR3, as DNA: TGTGCCAGCAGTTTAGGGACAGGGGGGGCCTACGAGCAGTACTTC.

The rearrangement links TRBV4-2 to TRBJ2-7, with no clear D. CDR1 is LGHNA, CDR2 YNFKEQ, per germline. The ends were cut back, 4 bases at V and 4 bases at J, with 8 bases in the middle. The CDR3 length is 12 residues. The CDR3 DNA sequence: TGTGCCAGCAGCCGGCGAGGTTACGAGCAGTACTTC. Amino acid sequence: CASSRRGYEQYF.

Only a few counts were recorded for this clone. The genes are TRBV18 and TRBJ2-1; D is possibly TRBD1 (6 bases). The CDR3 sequence is 14 residues long. With 3 bases removed from V and 3 bases from J, the gap between germline ends came to 9 bases. The germline V gene has CDR1 KGHSH and CDR2 LQKENI. CDR3 sequence reads: CASSPEDSYNEQFF. The CDR3 DNA reads as TGTGCCAGCTCACCGGAGGACAGCTACAATGAGCAGTTCTTC.

The chain is built from TRBV21-1 and TRBJ1-4; no check of the table's D call, TRBD1, against the DNA was made. TRBV21-1 is recorded as a pseudogene. The CDR3 totals 15 residues. The chain's CDR3 is CASIHLQGTNEKLFF. In nucleotides, the CDR3 is TGTGCCAGCATCCACCTACAGGGCACTAATGAAAAACTGTTTTTT.

This sequence joins TRBV6-5 and TRBJ1-1; possibly TRBD1 for D (6 bases). Between the trimmed V and J ends, which lost 5 bases and 3 bases, there was a span of 10 bases. The CDR3 extends over 13 amino acids. CDR1 and CDR2 (germline): MNHEY, SVGAGI. Here the CDR3 DNA reads TGTGCCAGCAGTACAGGGAGGGACACTGAAGCTTTCTTT. Translating it yields CASSTGRDTEAFF.

The chain carries TRBV5-1 and TRBJ1-1; TRBD1 matches 8 bases. V was clipped by 3 bases and J by 4 bases; unmatched bases: 8. This CDR3 comprises 15 residues. The germline gives CDR1 SGHRS, CDR2 YFSETQ. CDR3 sequence reads: CASSWYRTGSTEAFF. DNA of the CDR3: TGCGCCAGCAGCTGGTACCGGACAGGGAGCACTGAAGCTTTCTTT.

The rearrangement uses TRBV13 and TRBJ1-1; D gene uncertain. The germline gives CDR1 PRHDT, CDR2 FYEKMQ (reference sequence). V gave up 3 bases and J gave up 1 base, with 9 bases separating them. The length of the CDR3 is 14 residues. CDR3 amino acids: CASSFSSRNTEAFF. CDR3 sequence (DNA): TGTGCCAGCAGCTTTTCGTCCAGGAACACTGAAGCTTTCTTT.

The chain has TRBV19 and TRBJ2-7; 8 bases are a match to TRBD1. Germline CDR1 is LNHDA and CDR2 is SQIVND (reference sequence). The CDR3 covers 13 residues. The ends lost 5 bases at V and 2 bases at J; junction bases unmatched: 2. The CDR3 protein is CASSLQGAYEQYF. CDR3 bases: TGTGCCAGTAGTTTACAGGGGGCCTACGAGCAGTACTTC.

The genes are TRBV7-2 and TRBJ1-5; unclear D gene. V lost 5 bases and J 7 bases, leaving 12 bases between the germline ends. This CDR3 is built from 13 residues. Germline V gives CDR1 SGHTA, CDR2 FQGNSA. This CDR3 reads CASSPRSGQPQHF. Written as DNA, the CDR3 is TGTGCCAGCAGCCCGCGGTCGGGGCAGCCCCAGCATTTT. The full variable domain, its missing parts supplied by reference TRBV7-2 and TRBJ1-5, is GAGVSQSPSNKVTEKGKDVELRCDPISGHTALYWYRQSLGQGLEFLIYFQGNSAPDKSGLPSDRFSAERTGGSVSTLTIQRTQQEDSAVYLCASSPRSGQPQHFGDGTRLSIL.

The chain is built from TRBV15 and TRBJ1-2, with a weak D call TRBD1 (6 bases). The germline CDR1 and CDR2 sequences are LNHNV and YYDKDF (reference sequence). The CDR3 covers 14 residues. V lost 0 bases to trimming and J lost 4 bases, with 9 bases between them. The CDR3 sequence is CATSRDLGAYGYTF. The CDR3 coding sequence is TGTGCCACCAGCAGAGACCTGGGGGCCTATGGCTACACCTTC.

The genes are TRBV6-5 and TRBJ2-7, with 8 nucleotides matching TRBD1. The CDR3 covers 13 residues. J was trimmed by 3 bases and V by 6 bases; bases with no gene match: 4. Germline CDR1 and CDR2: MNHEY and SVGAGI. CDR3 in amino acids: CASREQGGYEQYF. CDR3 DNA sequence: TGTGCCAGCAGGGAACAGGGGGGCTACGAGCAGTACTTC.

The chain joins TRBV27 to TRBJ2-1, with 7 bases fitting TRBD2. The CDR3 consists of 12 residues. The V gene end was trimmed by 8 bases and the J gene end by 10 bases; junction bases not matched to a gene: 8. The V gene's germline CDR1 is MNHEY and CDR2 SMNVEV (reference sequence). The chain's CDR3 is CASVSWGGEQFF. As DNA, the CDR3 is TGTGCCAGCGTCTCCTGGGGAGGGGAGCAGTTCTTC.

V usage is TRBV15 and J usage is TRBJ2-1, with TRBD2 as a possible D gene (6 bases). Germline CDR1 is LNHNV and CDR2 is YYDKDF (reference sequence). The CDR3 length is 18 residues. V was trimmed by 3 bases and J by 0 bases, leaving 18 bases between them. For the CDR3, the DNA is TGTGCCACCAGCAGGGGACTCGGTGGGAGTAGCTCCTACAATGAGCAGTTCTTC. Amino acids: CATSRGLGGSSSYNEQFF. The full variable domain, completed using reference TRBV15 and TRBJ2-1, is DAMVIQNPRYQVTQFGKPVTLSCSQTLNHNVMYWYQQKSSQAPKLLFHYYDKDFNNEADTPDNFQSRRPNTSFCFLDIRSPGLGDTAMYLCATSRGLGGSSSYNEQFFGPGTRLTVL.

On this clone itself: A much larger clone differs from this one at a single base, so this may be a read error. J is TRBJ1-1 and V is TRBV27; tentatively, D is TRBD1 (6 bases). This CDR3 has 13 amino acids. V lost 4 bases and J 0 bases, leaving 6 bases between the germline ends. Germline lookup yields CDR1 MNHEY and CDR2 SMNVEV (reference sequence). DNA of the CDR3: TGTGCCAGCAGTTGGACAGTGAACACTGAAGCTTTCTTT. Translating it yields CASSWTVNTEAFF.

V and J are TRBV6-1 and TRBJ2-3; 10 nucleotides align to TRBD1. The CDR3 has 17 amino acids. Germline V gene lookup returns CDR1 MNHNS and CDR2 SASEGT. Trimming removed 2 bases from V and 1 base from J; junction bases left unmatched: 6. The CDR3, as DNA: TGTGCCAGCAGTGAAATAGCCGGGACAGGGGGCACAGATACGCAGTATTTT. As protein: CASSEIAGTGGTDTQYF.

The chain joins TRBV2 to TRBJ2-7; 8 bases are a match to TRBD1. V gave up 6 bases and J gave up 5 bases; unmatched junction bases: 3. The CDR3 sequence is 12 residues long. The germline V gene has CDR1 SNHLY and CDR2 FYNNEI. The CDR3 spells CASRGQGDEQYF. The CDR3 region has the DNA TGTGCCAGCAGAGGACAGGGAGACGAGCAGTACTTC.

This clone has only one observation. The J gene is TRBJ1-1, the V gene TRBV5-1; D uncertain. The germline V gene encodes CDR1 SGHRS and CDR2 YFSETQ. V lost 4 bases to trimming and J lost 5 bases, with 12 bases between them. CDR3 size: 13 residues. CDR3 DNA sequence: TGCGCCAGCAGCCTAGCGGTTGGGACTGAAGCTTTCTTT. This translates into CASSLAVGTEAFF. Based on the CDR3 plus reference TRBV5-1 and TRBJ1-1, the full variable domain is KAGVTQTPRYLIKTRGQQVTLSCSPISGHRSVSWYQQTPGQGLQFLFEYFSETQRNKGNFPGRFSGRQFSNSRSEMNVSTLELGDSALYLCASSLAVGTEAFFGQGTRLTVV.

The V and J genes are TRBV7-9 and TRBJ2-7, with D possibly being TRBD2 (6 bases). Looked up from germline, CDR1 is SEHNR and CDR2 is FQNEAQ (reference sequence). Trimming left V 3 bases short and J 2 bases short, with 8 bases between. This CDR3 region has 13 residues. The CDR3 sequence: CASSLRETYEQYF. For the CDR3, the DNA is TGTGCCAGCAGCTTGCGGGAAACCTACGAGCAGTACTTC. Filled out from reference TRBV7-9 and TRBJ2-7, the complete variable domain reads DTGVSQNPRHKITKRGQNVTFRCDPISEHNRLYWYRQTLGQGPEFLTYFQNEAQLEKSRLLSDRFSAERPKGSFSTLEIQRTEQGDSAMYLCASSLRETYEQYFGPGTRLTVT.